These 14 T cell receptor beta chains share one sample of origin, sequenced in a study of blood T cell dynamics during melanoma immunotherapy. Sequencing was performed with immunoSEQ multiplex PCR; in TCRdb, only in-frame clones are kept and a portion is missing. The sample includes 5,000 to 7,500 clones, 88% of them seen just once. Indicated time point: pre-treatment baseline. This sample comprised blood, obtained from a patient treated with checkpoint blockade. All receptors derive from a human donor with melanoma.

CDR3 loop: CASSTPGLYTDTQYF. As DNA, the CDR3 is TGTGCCAGCAGCACTCCCGGACTATACACAGATACGCAGTATTTT. The V and J genes are TRBV5-6 and TRBJ2-3, with a tentative D call TRBD2 (6 bases). CDR1 SGHDT and CDR2 YYEEEE come from the germline V gene. The CDR3 runs 15 residues. Trimming removed 4 bases from V and 2 bases from J, with 14 bases in between.

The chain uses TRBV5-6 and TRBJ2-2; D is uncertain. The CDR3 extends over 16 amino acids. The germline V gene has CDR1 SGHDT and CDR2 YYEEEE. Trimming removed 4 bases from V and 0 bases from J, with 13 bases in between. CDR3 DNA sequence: TGTGCCAGCAGCCCAGTTTGGACGGCGAACACCGGGGAGCTGTTTTTT. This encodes CASSPVWTANTGELFF.

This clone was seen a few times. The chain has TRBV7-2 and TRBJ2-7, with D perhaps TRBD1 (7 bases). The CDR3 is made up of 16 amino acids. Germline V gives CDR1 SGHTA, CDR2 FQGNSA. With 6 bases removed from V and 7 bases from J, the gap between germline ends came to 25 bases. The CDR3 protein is CASSSYGRQGGREQYF. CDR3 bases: TGTGCCAGCAGTTCCTACGGGAGACAGGGAGGACGGGAGCAGTACTTC.

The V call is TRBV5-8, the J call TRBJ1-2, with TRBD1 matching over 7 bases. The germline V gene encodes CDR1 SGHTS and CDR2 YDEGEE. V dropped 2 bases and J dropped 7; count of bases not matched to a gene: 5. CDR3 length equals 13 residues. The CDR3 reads CASSFRGSSGYTF. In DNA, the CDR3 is TGTGCCAGCAGCTTCAGGGGGAGCAGTGGCTACACCTTC. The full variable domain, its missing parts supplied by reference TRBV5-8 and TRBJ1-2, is EAGVTQSPTHLIKTRGQQATLRCSPISGHTSVYWYQQALGLGLQFLLWYDEGEERNRGNFPPRFSGRQFPNYSSELNVNALELEDSALYLCASSFRGSSGYTFGSGTRLTVV.

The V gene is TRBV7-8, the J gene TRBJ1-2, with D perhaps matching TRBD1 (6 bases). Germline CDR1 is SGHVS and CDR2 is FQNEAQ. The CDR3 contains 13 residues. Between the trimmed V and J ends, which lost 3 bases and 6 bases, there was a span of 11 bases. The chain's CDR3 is CASSLSRGHGYTF. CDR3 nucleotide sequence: TGTGCCAGCAGCTTGTCACGGGGGCATGGCTACACCTTC.

CDR3 region: CASSDLAFPSYEQYF. The CDR3 nucleotides are TGCGCCAGCAGTGACCTAGCCTTTCCCTCCTACGAGCAGTACTTC. The genes are TRBV10-2 and TRBJ2-7; perhaps TRBD2 as D (5 bases). Germline-derived CDR1 and CDR2 are WSHSY and SAAADI. V lost 3 bases and J lost 0, with 12 bases in between. This CDR3 contains 15 residues.

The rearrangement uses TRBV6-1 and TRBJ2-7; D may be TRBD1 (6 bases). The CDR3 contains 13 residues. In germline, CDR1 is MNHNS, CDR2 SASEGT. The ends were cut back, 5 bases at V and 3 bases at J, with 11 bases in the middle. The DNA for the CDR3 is TGTGCCAGCAGTTTCTCAGGGGACTACGAGCAGTACTTC. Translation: CASSFSGDYEQYF.

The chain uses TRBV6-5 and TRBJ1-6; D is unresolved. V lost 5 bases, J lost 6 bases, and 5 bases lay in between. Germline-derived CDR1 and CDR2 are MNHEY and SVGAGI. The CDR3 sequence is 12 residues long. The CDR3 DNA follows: TGTGCCAGCAGTCCGCCTAATTCACCCCTCCACTTT. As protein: CASSPPNSPLHF.

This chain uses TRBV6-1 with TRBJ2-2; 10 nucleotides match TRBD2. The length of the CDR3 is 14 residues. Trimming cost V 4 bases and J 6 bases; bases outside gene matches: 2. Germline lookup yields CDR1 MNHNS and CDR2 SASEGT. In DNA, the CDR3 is TGTGCCAGCAGTGGCCTAGCGGGGGCCGGGGAGCTGTTTTTT. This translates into CASSGLAGAGELFF.

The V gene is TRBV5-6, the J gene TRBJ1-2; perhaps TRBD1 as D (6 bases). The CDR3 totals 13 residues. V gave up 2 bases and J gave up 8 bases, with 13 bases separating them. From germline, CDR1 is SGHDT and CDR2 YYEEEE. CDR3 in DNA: TGTGCCAGCAGCTTAACGGCAGGGGTCGGCTACACCTTC. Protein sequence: CASSLTAGVGYTF.

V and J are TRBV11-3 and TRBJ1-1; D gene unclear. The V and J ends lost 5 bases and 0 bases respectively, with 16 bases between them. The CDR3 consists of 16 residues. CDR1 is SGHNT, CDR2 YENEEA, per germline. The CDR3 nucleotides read TGTGCCAGCAGCCCGTTTGTCCGGGCCTTGAACACTGAAGCTTTCTTT. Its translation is CASSPFVRALNTEAFF.

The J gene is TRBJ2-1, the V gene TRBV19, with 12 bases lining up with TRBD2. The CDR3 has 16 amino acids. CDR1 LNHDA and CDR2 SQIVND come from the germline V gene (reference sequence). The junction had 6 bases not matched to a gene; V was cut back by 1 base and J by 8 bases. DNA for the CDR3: TGTGCCAGTAGTATAGCTAGCGGGGGGGCCTTTGATGAGCAGTTCTTC. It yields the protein CASSIASGGAFDEQFF.

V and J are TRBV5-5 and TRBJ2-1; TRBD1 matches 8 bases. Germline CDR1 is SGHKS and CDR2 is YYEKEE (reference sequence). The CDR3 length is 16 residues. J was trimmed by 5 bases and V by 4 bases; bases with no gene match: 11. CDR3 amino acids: CASSVMTGVRHNEQFF. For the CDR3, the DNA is TGTGCCAGCAGCGTGATGACAGGGGTCCGGCACAATGAGCAGTTCTTC. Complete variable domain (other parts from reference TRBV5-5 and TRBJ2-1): DAGVTQSPTHLIKTRGQQVTLRCSPISGHKSVSWYQQVLGQGPQFIFQYYEKEERGRGNFPDRFSARQFPNYSSELNVNALLLGDSALYLCASSVMTGVRHNEQFFGPGTRLTVL.

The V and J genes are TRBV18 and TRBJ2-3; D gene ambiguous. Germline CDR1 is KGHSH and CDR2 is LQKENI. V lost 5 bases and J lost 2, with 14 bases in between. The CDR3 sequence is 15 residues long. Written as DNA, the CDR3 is TGTGCCAGCTCATCCCGGATCGCCGCCACAGATACGCAGTATTTT. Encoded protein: CASSSRIAATDTQYF.